This TCR beta chain derives from a study of T-cell memory formation after mild COVID-19. At the level of the study: Largely donor-specific sequence clusters came from a couple of donors.

Study-level findings and limits: Pre-infection memory contained some responding clones, which suggested that cross-reactive memory had joined. For contracting clones, CD4+ ones sat mainly in CM and EM, CD8+ in EMRA.

Via MiXCR, TCRdb re-called the 5' RACE reads, giving one row per CDR3 protein. The sample has hundreds of thousands of distinct CDR3 sequences; under 15% are singletons. In germline, CDR1 is MNHNY, CDR2 SVGAGI (reference sequence). V lost 2 bases, J lost 3 bases, and 16 bases lay in between. The CDR3 is 16 residues long. This clonotype was found a few times. What it binds is not known. The V and J genes are TRBV6-6 and TRBJ1-1; perhaps TRBD1 as D (5 bases). The sequence was collected from a man younger than 35 who had mild COVID-19 (a few samples of this study predate the infection). Cell type and time point are not known. The sample was PBMCs or a T cell subset sorted from them (not recorded which). The CDR3 sequence: CASSYDLGGGDTEAFF. The DNA for the CDR3 is TGTGCCAGCAGTTACGATTTGGGGGGTGGGGACACTGAAGCTTTCTTT.